This TCR beta chain was captured in a study of monozygotic twins with inflammatory bowel disease. General study results and limits: Against healthy co-twins, IBD patients had lower TCRbeta diversity (measured by inverse Simpson). Researchers report that IBD patients shared fewer clonotypes with others than healthy twins, especially amid disease activity.

TCRdb reprocessed the 5' RACE reads; each CDR3 protein has one entry and no DNA is given. The sample includes 150,000 or so distinct CDR3 sequences. With respect to this clonotype: Antigen specificity is unknown.

Germline assignment: CDR1 DFQATT and CDR2 SNEGSKA (reference sequence). The CDR3 sequence is 15 residues long. After skipping T cell sorting, the authors isolated total RNA from whole blood. Specimen: blood. The receptor was derived from a human donor with ulcerative colitis or Crohn's disease, or a healthy co-twin of an affected twin (not recorded which). This chain links TRBV20-1 with TRBJ1-1; TCRdb returns TRBD1, unconfirmable since there is no DNA. CDR3 sequence reads: CSARGGDRRYAEAFF.